The clone carrying this TCR beta chain showed up many times. The entry originates in a study of blood T cells in healthy people across ages. Together with a sample-barcoded 5' primer, a J-beta primer mix was included in a second PCR lasting about 6 to 12 cycles. The template-switch adaptor was a 5' adaptor with 12 random nucleotides. It tagged each cDNA molecule. TCRdb called the 5' RACE reads again in MiXCR, with one record for every CDR3 protein. The data show roughly 640,000 distinct CDR3 sequences, approximately 30% seen once. V lost 6 bases, J lost 3 bases, and 3 bases stayed unmatched. Germline values: CDR1 SNHLY, CDR2 FYNNEI. The CDR3 spans 14 residues.

This chain connects TRBV2 to TRBJ2-7; 12 bases are shared with TRBD2. The clonotype was recovered from an elderly woman in good health. The sample consisted of blood. Here the CDR3 reads CASRRLAGVYEQYF. The CDR3 DNA follows: TGTGCCAGCAGGAGACTAGCGGGGGTCTACGAGCAGTACTTC. The full variable domain, with the rest looked up from reference TRBV2 and TRBJ2-7, is EPEVTQTPSHQVTQMGQEVILRCVPISNHLYFYWYRQILGQKVEFLVSFYNNEISEKSEIFDDQFSVERPDGSNFTLKIRSTKLEDSAMYFCASRRLAGVYEQYFGPGTRLTVT.